The 29 T cell receptor beta chains below come from one sample, sequenced in a study of T cells in Graves' hyperthyroidism and ophthalmopathy. The investigators amplified TCR beta CDR3 regions from RNA transcripts. Researchers ran a first-round RT-PCR on the TCR CDR3 using the HTBI primer set. TCRdb re-derived calls from the multiplex PCR reads in MiXCR, one entry per CDR3 protein. This repertoire shows about 460,000 distinct CDR3 sequences, roughly 23% found once; its top ten account for under 55%. The sequencing input was blood. These receptors originate from a woman aged 70-85 years with Graves' ophthalmopathy.

The J gene is TRBJ1-1, the V gene TRBV12-5, with D hard to call. The CDR3 runs to 13 residues. The V gene's germline CDR1 is LGHNT and CDR2 FRNRAP. The CDR3 loop is CASSFRGIAEAFF. The CDR3 DNA reads TGTGCCTCCTCATTCCGGGGTATCGCTGAAGCTTTCTTT.

This clonotype was recorded many times. The chain recombines TRBV11-2 with TRBJ2-1; no clear D. With 5 bases removed from V and 4 bases from J, the gap between germline ends came to 15 bases. Germline CDR1 SGHAT, CDR2 FQNNGV. This CDR3 is built from 15 residues. This chain's CDR3 is CASSTRLNQYNEQFF. Here the CDR3 DNA reads TGTGCCAGCAGCACCCGACTTAATCAATACAATGAGCAGTTCTTC.

The rearrangement links TRBV7-9 to TRBJ2-1, with D possibly matching TRBD1 (8 bases). V shed 1 base and J shed 9 bases, with 16 bases lying between them. The V gene's germline CDR1 is SEHNR and CDR2 FQNEAQ (reference sequence). The CDR3 contains 15 residues. The chain's CDR3 is CASSLGGHRGGEQFF. CDR3 bases: TGTGCCAGCAGCTTAGGGGGACACAGGGGGGGTGAGCAGTTCTTC. Filled out from reference TRBV7-9 and TRBJ2-1, the complete variable domain reads DTGVSQNPRHKITKRGQNVTFRCDPISEHNRLYWYRQTLGQGPEFLTYFQNEAQLEKSRLLSDRFSAERPKGSFSTLEIQRTEQGDSAMYLCASSLGGHRGGEQFFGPGTRLTVL.

This sequence joins TRBV6-1 and TRBJ1-2; tentative D call: TRBD1 (5 bases). The CDR3 consists of 15 residues. Trimming cost V 7 bases and J 0 bases, with 15 bases left between them. CDR1 is MNHNS and CDR2 is SASEGT in the germline V gene. The CDR3 bases are TGTGCCAGCACCGATACCGGACATTCTAACTATGGCTACACCTTC. As protein: CASTDTGHSNYGYTF.

This chain connects TRBV25-1 to TRBJ1-2; D call uncertain. Germline assignment: CDR1 MGHDK and CDR2 SYGVNS. V dropped 2 bases and J dropped 4 bases, with 5 bases sitting between them. The CDR3 consists of 12 residues. Written as DNA, the CDR3 is TGTGCCAGCAGTGAAGTGGGCTATGGCTACACCTTC. Translating it yields CASSEVGYGYTF.

At least ten counts were recorded for this clonotype. The chain couples TRBV12-3 or TRBV12-4 to TRBJ2-5, with TRBD1 matching 9 bases. V lost 6 bases to trimming and J lost 2 bases; unmatched junction nucleotides: 7. There are 15 residues in the CDR3. CDR3 in amino acids: CASRWGQGAQETQYF. DNA of the CDR3: TGTGCCAGCAGATGGGGACAGGGAGCGCAAGAGACCCAGTACTTC.

This clonotype was detected only a few times. The chain joins TRBV6-2 or TRBV6-3 to TRBJ2-4, with 7 bases that match TRBD2. The CDR3 extends over 15 amino acids. The V and J ends lost 2 bases and 7 bases, in that order; junction bases with no gene match: 8. Per germline, CDR1 MNHEY and CDR2 SVGEGT. The CDR3 is CASSYGGGSGNIQYF. The CDR3 region has the DNA TGTGCCAGCAGTTACGGCGGCGGGAGTGGGAACATTCAGTACTTC.

This clonotype was seen repeatedly, ten times or more. This sequence joins TRBV2 and TRBJ2-7; D unresolved. This CDR3 is 11 amino acids long. Looked up from germline, CDR1 is SNHLY and CDR2 is FYNNEI. Trimming shortened V by 0 bases and J by 6 bases, and 3 bases separated the two germline ends. CDR3 nucleotides: TGTGCCAGCAGTGAAGCGTTCGAGCAGTACTTC. Its translation is CASSEAFEQYF. Using reference TRBV2 and TRBJ2-7 for the parts outside the CDR3, the full variable domain is EPEVTQTPSHQVTQMGQEVILRCVPISNHLYFYWYRQILGQKVEFLVSFYNNEISEKSEIFDDQFSVERPDGSNFTLKIRSTKLEDSAMYFCASSEAFEQYFGPGTRLTVT.

In this sample, this clonotype turned up a few times. In DNA, the CDR3 is TGTGCCAGCAGTTTCGAGGGGGACCGAGAGACCCAGTACTTC. It yields the protein CASSFEGDRETQYF. V and J are TRBV12-3 or TRBV12-4 and TRBJ2-5, with D perhaps matching TRBD1 (6 bases). V was cut by 3 bases and J by 4 bases, with 12 bases left in between. The CDR3 sequence is 14 residues long.

The chain has TRBV4-1 and TRBJ1-6; 7 bases map to TRBD1. Germline loops: CDR1 MGHRA, CDR2 YSYEKL. This CDR3 region has 16 residues. V was clipped by 0 bases and J by 9 bases; unmatched bases: 8. In DNA form, the CDR3 reads TGCGCCAGCAGCCAAGACGGAAGGGGGCCCATTTCACCCCTCCACTTT. Its protein is CASSQDGRGPISPLHF.

The CDR3 loop reads CSVEVLQGPDYEQYF. The CDR3 DNA reads TGCAGCGTTGAAGTGTTACAGGGGCCAGACTACGAGCAGTACTTC. The chain has TRBV29-1 and TRBJ2-7, with 7 bases that match TRBD1. The CDR3 length is 15 residues. The junction had 9 bases not matched to a gene; V was cut back by 1 base and J by 3 bases. Germline CDR1 and CDR2: SQVTM and ANQGSEA.

This clonotype was seen more than once but under ten times. The chain has TRBV7-2 and TRBJ2-1; 11 nucleotides align to TRBD2. The CDR3 sequence is 12 residues long. CDR1 SGHTA and CDR2 FQGNSA come from the germline V gene. Trimming cost V 5 bases and J 14 bases; bases outside gene matches: 5. The DNA for the CDR3 is TGTGCCAGCAGCCCTAGCGGGAGGCGGGAGTTCTTC. This encodes CASSPSGRREFF.

As regards this clonotype: The junction differs from germline at one of its ends, possibly a read error. This chain links TRBV6-6 with TRBJ2-6; D is unclear. The CDR3 totals 16 residues. The germline V gene has CDR1 MNHNY and CDR2 SVGAGI (reference sequence). The CDR3 sequence: CVSSLGQYSGANVLTF. CDR3 coding DNA: TGTGTCAGCAGTCTAGGTCAATACTCTGGGGCCAACGTCCTGACTTTC.

The genes are TRBV20-1 and TRBJ2-7; 7 nucleotides match TRBD2. The germline V gene has CDR1 DFQATT and CDR2 SNEGSKA (reference sequence). This CDR3 has 13 residues. CDR3 residues: CRPYSGQIYEQYF. As DNA, the CDR3 is TGCAGACCCTATAGCGGGCAAATATACGAGCAGTACTTC.

In this sample, this clonotype turned up many times. The chain employs TRBV20-1 and TRBJ2-7, with 13 positions matching TRBD2. Germline V gene lookup returns CDR1 DFQATT and CDR2 SNEGSKA (reference sequence). The CDR3 consists of 16 residues. V gave up 0 bases and J gave up 5 bases; unmatched junction bases: 7. The CDR3, as DNA: TGCAGTGCTAGAGACCCAAGGACTAGCGGGAGTGACGAGCAGTACTTC. Its protein is CSARDPRTSGSDEQYF.

The sample holds many counts of this clonotype. This rearrangement joins TRBV10-3 to TRBJ1-3; no definite D call. Trimming pared 3 bases from V and 0 bases from J, leaving 9 bases between. The V gene's germline CDR1 is ENHRY and CDR2 SYGVKD. The CDR3 length is 15 residues. DNA of the CDR3: TGTGCCATCAGTGATTCCGTATACTCTGGAAACACCATATATTTT. It is translated as CAISDSVYSGNTIYF.

The chain has TRBV20-1 and TRBJ2-3, with TRBD2 identical over 10 bases. From germline, CDR1 is DFQATT and CDR2 SNEGSKA (reference sequence). The CDR3 contains 16 residues. J gave up 0 bases and V 5 bases, and 8 bases lay outside the gene matches. In DNA, the CDR3 is TGCAGTGCTCTAGCGGTAGCGGGAGGTAGCACAGATACGCAGTATTTT. Its translation is CSALAVAGGSTDTQYF.

This clonotype showed up many times. J is TRBJ2-7 and V is TRBV6-5; 12 bases are shared with TRBD2. Trimming removed 2 bases from V and 3 bases from J; junction bases left unmatched: 8. The germline CDR1 and CDR2 sequences are MNHEY and SVGAGI. The CDR3 sequence is 17 residues long. In nucleotides, the CDR3 is TGTGCCAGCAGTTACGGGACTAGCGGGCGAGGTATCTACGAGCAGTACTTC. As protein: CASSYGTSGRGIYEQYF.

This clonotype has only a few counts. CDR3 sequence: CASSFPRPGGNTIYF. The CDR3 bases are TGTGCCAGCAGTTTTCCCAGGCCGGGGGGAAACACCATATATTTT. This chain joins TRBV12-3 or TRBV12-4 and TRBJ1-3; D is uncertain. The ends were cut back, 3 bases at V and 4 bases at J, with 13 bases in the middle. The CDR3 has 15 amino acids.

The chain couples TRBV7-9 to TRBJ2-1; TRBD2 agrees at 8 bases. This CDR3 has 16 residues. Germline loops: CDR1 SEHNR, CDR2 FQNEAQ (reference sequence). Losses at the gene ends were 0 bases for V and 9 bases for J; bases not matched to a gene: 10. CDR3 nucleotide sequence: TGTGCCAGCAGCTTAGCGGGACTAGGAATTACTAGTGAGCAGTTCTTC. Translation: CASSLAGLGITSEQFF.

In regard to this clonotype: The junction departs from germline at one end; a sequencing error may be responsible. The chain links TRBV11-1 to TRBJ2-5; 7 bases map to TRBD2. The CDR3 runs to 15 residues. CDR1 and CDR2 (germline): SGHAT, FQDESV (reference sequence). In DNA, the CDR3 is TGCGCCAGCAGTTTTGGACCGGGACTACAAGAGACCCAGTACTTC. Protein: CASSFGPGLQETQYF.

This sequence joins TRBV16 and TRBJ1-2; 8 bases align to TRBD1. Losses at the gene ends were 4 bases for V and 8 bases for J; bases not matched to a gene: 15. The CDR3 consists of 16 residues. Germline CDR1 KGHSY, CDR2 FQNENV. CDR3 sequence reads: CASSPGTGGNDEGYTF. The CDR3 coding sequence is TGTGCCAGCAGCCCTGGGACAGGAGGTAATGATGAGGGCTACACCTTC.

This clonotype was observed many times. V gene TRBV6-5 combines with J gene TRBJ1-4, with TRBD1 as a possible D gene (5 bases). Per germline, CDR1 MNHEY and CDR2 SVGAGI. The CDR3 sequence is 15 residues long. Trimming pared 2 bases from V and 8 bases from J, leaving 15 bases between. DNA of the CDR3: TGTGCCAGCAGTTACGGAGGGGTCTTGGGAGAAAAACTGTTTTTT. It yields the protein CASSYGGVLGEKLFF.

This clonotype was observed a handful of times. The chain has TRBV11-2 and TRBJ1-4; TRBD1 might be the D (5 bases). V was trimmed by 1 base and J by 5 bases, leaving 20 bases between them. The CDR3 length is 18 residues. CDR1 and CDR2 (germline): SGHAT, FQNNGV. CDR3 in amino acids: CASSLAIDPGLPNEKLFF. The CDR3 DNA follows: TGTGCCAGCAGCTTAGCAATTGACCCGGGACTGCCAAATGAAAAACTGTTTTTT.

The V and J genes are TRBV20-1 and TRBJ2-2; D gene ambiguous. This CDR3 is 16 amino acids long. Germline assignment: CDR1 DFQATT and CDR2 SNEGSKA (reference sequence). V shed 3 bases and J shed 1 base, with 15 bases lying between them. This CDR3 is CSASGLGSLNTGELFF. CDR3 nucleotide sequence: TGCAGTGCTAGTGGGTTGGGCAGCCTGAACACCGGGGAGCTGTTTTTT.

The chain employs TRBV9 and TRBJ2-4; D is perhaps TRBD2 (5 bases). The germline CDR1 and CDR2 sequences are SGDLS and YYNGEE. The CDR3 length is 14 residues. Deletions cut 0 bases from V and 6 bases from J, with 10 bases between. The CDR3 coding sequence is TGTGCCAGCAGCGTAGTCCCAGAGGGAAACATTCAGTACTTC. Protein product: CASSVVPEGNIQYF.

The CDR3 reads CAWGTGDGLGSPLHF. The CDR3 bases are TGTGCCTGGGGGACAGGGGATGGGCTGGGGTCACCCCTCCACTTT. The chain is built from TRBV30 and TRBJ1-6, with 10 bases fitting TRBD1. V lost 5 bases and J lost 10; bases outside the gene matches: 11. The germline V gene has CDR1 GTSNPN and CDR2 SVGIG (reference sequence). The CDR3 covers 15 residues.

This clonotype was seen many times. This chain uses TRBV11-2 with TRBJ2-5; TRBD2 might be the D (6 bases). Trimming pared 5 bases from V and 5 bases from J, leaving 12 bases between. The CDR3 totals 13 residues. Germline V CDR1 and CDR2: SGHAT, FQNNGV. The CDR3 is CASSGGLWETQYF. In DNA, the CDR3 is TGTGCCAGCAGCGGAGGGTTGTGGGAGACCCAGTACTTC.

This clonotype was counted only a few times. CDR3 in amino acids: CASTLTSGRGNEQFF. The CDR3 DNA is TGTGCCAGCACGCTTACTAGCGGGAGGGGAAATGAGCAGTTCTTC. V usage is TRBV28 and J usage is TRBJ2-1; 13 bases are a match to TRBD2. The CDR3 extends over 15 amino acids. Looked up from germline, CDR1 is MDHEN and CDR2 is SYDVKM. J lost 7 bases, V lost 7 bases, and 7 bases had no gene match.